The clone carrying this TCR beta chain was counted a single time. Its antigen remains unknown. A much larger clone lies a single base off, so this may be a read error. The data are from a study of memory CD4+ T cells and cytomegalovirus serostatus. Study results and caveats: Suggested: most of the CMV-linked TCR signature lies in CD4+ memory cells.

Single viable CD3+CD4+CD8-CD45RO+ cells were sorted as the memory CD4+ T cells. V lost 3 bases to trimming and J lost 6 bases; unmatched junction nucleotides: 10. CDR1 is SGHNT and CDR2 is YYREEE in the germline V gene (reference sequence). This CDR3 is built from 15 residues. The table came from immunoSEQ multiplex PCR; TCRdb's copy has only in-frame clones and leaves some out. The sample carries tens of thousands of clones, around 78% recorded once. The chain uses TRBV5-4 and TRBJ2-5; 8 nucleotides agree with TRBD2. The receptor was derived from an adult in good health and CMV-seronegative. The sequencing sample was made of memory CD4+ T cells from blood. This chain's CDR3 is CASSYSGIRSKTQYF. The CDR3 bases are TGTGCCAGCAGCTATAGCGGGATAAGATCGAAGACCCAGTACTTC.